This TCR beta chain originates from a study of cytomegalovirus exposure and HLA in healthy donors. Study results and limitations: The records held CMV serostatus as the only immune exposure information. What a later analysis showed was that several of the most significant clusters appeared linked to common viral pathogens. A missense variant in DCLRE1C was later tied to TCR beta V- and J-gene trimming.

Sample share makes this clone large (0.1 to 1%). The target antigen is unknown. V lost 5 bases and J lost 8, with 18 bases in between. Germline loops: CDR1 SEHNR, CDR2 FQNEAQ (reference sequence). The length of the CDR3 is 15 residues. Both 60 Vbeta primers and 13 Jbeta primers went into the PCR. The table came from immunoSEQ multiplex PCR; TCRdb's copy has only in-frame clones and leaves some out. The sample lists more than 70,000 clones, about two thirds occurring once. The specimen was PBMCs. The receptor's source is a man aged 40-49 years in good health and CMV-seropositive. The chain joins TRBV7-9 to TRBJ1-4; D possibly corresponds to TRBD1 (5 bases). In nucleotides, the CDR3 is TGTGCCAGCAGCCTTACGGACAAAGCGGGAGAAAAACTGTTTTTT. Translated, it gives CASSLTDKAGEKLFF.